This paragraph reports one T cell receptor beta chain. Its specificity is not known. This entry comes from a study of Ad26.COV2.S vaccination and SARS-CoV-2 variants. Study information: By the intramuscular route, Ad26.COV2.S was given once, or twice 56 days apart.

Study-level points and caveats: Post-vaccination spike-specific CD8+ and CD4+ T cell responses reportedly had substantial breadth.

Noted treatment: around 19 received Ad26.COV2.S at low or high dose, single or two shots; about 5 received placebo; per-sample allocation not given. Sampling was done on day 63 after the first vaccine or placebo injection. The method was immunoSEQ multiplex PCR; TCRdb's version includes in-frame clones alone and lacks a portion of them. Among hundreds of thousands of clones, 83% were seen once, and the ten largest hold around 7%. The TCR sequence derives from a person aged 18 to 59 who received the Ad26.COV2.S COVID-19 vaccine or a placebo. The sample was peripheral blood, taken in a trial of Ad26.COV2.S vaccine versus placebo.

CDR3 nucleotide sequence: TGTGCCAGCAGCCCCACCGGTCCGTTTGAGCAGTACTTC. This encodes CASSPTGPFEQYF. The chain has TRBV7-6 and TRBJ2-7; D ambiguous. Looked up from germline, CDR1 is SGHVS and CDR2 is FNYEAQ. This CDR3 has 13 amino acids. Trimming left V 5 bases short and J 7 bases short, with 15 bases between.